This T cell receptor beta chain was documented in a study of OX40 agonist ivuxolimab in advanced cancers. Study conclusions and caveats: CD4+ and CD8+ blood T cells expanded clonally by week 6 at 0.1 to 3.0 mg/kg.

Trimming left V 9 bases short and J 5 bases short, with 17 bases between. The germline gives CDR1 LNHDA, CDR2 SQIVND (reference sequence). The CDR3 is made up of 14 amino acids. Note on this clone: Its specificity is not known.

Autoimmune disease history or systemic immunosuppression led to patients being barred. Profiled with immunoSEQ multiplex PCR; TCRdb holds only in-frame clones, not every one. The data hold about 69,000 clones, with around four fifths observed a single time. The TCR was taken from an adult with an advanced solid tumor such as melanoma, head and neck, liver or kidney cancer. This chain joins TRBV19 and TRBJ1-5; D not certain. The sample in question was CD4+ or CD8+ T cells sorted from blood, obtained in a trial of the OX40 agonist ivuxolimab. The CDR3 loop reads CASTLDRPDQPQHF. In DNA form, the CDR3 reads TGTGCCAGCACGCTCGACCGGCCAGATCAGCCCCAGCATTTT.